The clone carrying this TCR beta chain has a single count. Its antigen is unidentified. RNA amounts of about 0.45 to 1 ug underwent reverse transcription with random hexamers. TCRdb passed the immunoSEQ multiplex PCR reads through MiXCR, listing each CDR3 protein once. Here the sample spans 300,000 or so distinct CDR3 sequences, roughly 94% being singletons. This entry belongs to a study of CD8 T cells in Susac syndrome. General observations from the study: The study conceded that its TCR sequencing and HLA analysis involved relatively few individuals.

Per the germline V gene, CDR1 is SGHRS and CDR2 is YFSETQ. The V end was cut by 0 bases, the J end by 0 bases, with 10 bases between. The CDR3 runs 16 residues. The patients who served as multiple sclerosis controls were treatment-naive and had stable or active relapsing-remitting disease that fulfilled the revised McDonald criteria. Negative isolation was applied to CD8+ and CD4+ T cells, and FACS enrichment was applied to TEMRA cells. The clonotype comes from a human donor with multiple sclerosis. J is TRBJ1-3 and V is TRBV5-1, with D possibly being TRBD1 (5 bases). The source material was CD4+ T cells from PBMCs. The DNA for the CDR3 is TGCGCCAGCAGCTTGGTGGGGCAGATCTCTGGAAACACCATATATTTT. This translates into CASSLVGQISGNTIYF.